This TCR beta chain emerged from a study of post-analysis software for immune sequencing data. Findings of the study overall: Patients had higher frequencies than controls of roughly five TRBV segments, including TRBV5-6, TRBV5-1 and TRBV20-1. F measure grouped same-batch samples tightly together. Controls' normalized Chao1 diversity significantly exceeded that of multiple sclerosis patients.

Tagging with unique molecular identifiers was a feature of the TCR beta cDNA libraries. From the PCR reads, TCRdb called clonotypes with MiXCR, one entry per CDR3 protein. The table has over 150,000 distinct CDR3 sequences, 35% to 40% seen once. This clonotype was counted once. What it recognizes is unknown. The V gene's germline CDR1 is SGHVS and CDR2 FQNEAQ. The CDR3 contains 17 residues. V lost 1 base, J lost 5 bases, and 19 bases lay in between. This sequence originates from a girl aged 10 to 17 with multiple sclerosis. Material: blood, obtained after autologous hematopoietic stem cell transplantation. J is TRBJ2-3 and V is TRBV7-8, with TRBD2 as a possible D gene (6 bases). The CDR3 bases are TGTGCCAGCAGCTTAGGTCCCGGGGGACGAGATGGAGATACGCAGTATTTT. Protein product: CASSLGPGGRDGDTQYF.